The TCR beta chain described here comes from a study of blood T cell repertoires in COVID-19. Study at large: Both acute and convalescent COVID-19 samples were obtained from the United States, Italy and Spain. From T cells, B-cell-depleted T cells, or PBMCs came the material, which was cDNA or gDNA.

V gave up 3 bases and J gave up 2 bases; unmatched junction bases: 8. CDR3 length equals 16 residues. Germline CDR1 is SEHNR and CDR2 is FQNEAQ (reference sequence). As handled by the study authors: Amplification of reference gene primers was used by the study to estimate nucleated cell counts. Method: immunoSEQ multiplex PCR; TCRdb's copy keeps in-frame clones and lacks some. V, J and clone size are those of that table, while D and trimming were read from the DNA. The data contain roughly 250,000 clones, approximately 79% of them singletons. This chain uses TRBV7-9 with TRBJ1-2; 8 positions agree with TRBD1. This clonotype was sampled from a woman aged 40 to 50 with active or convalescent COVID-19. The sequenced material came from peripheral blood. The CDR3 sequence: CASSLDGTGENYGYTF. CDR3 nucleotide sequence: TGTGCCAGCAGCTTGGACGGGACAGGTGAAAACTATGGCTACACCTTC.